A selection of T cell receptor beta chains follows, all from one sample in a study of T-cell reconstitution after alpha-beta-depleted transplantation in children. TCRdb reprocessed the PCR reads via MiXCR and lists one record per CDR3 protein. There are fewer than 250,000 distinct CDR3 sequences in the sample; approximately 19% occur only once, and 43% lies in the top ten. Sequencing was performed on PBMCs, mostly from graft donor cells, taken 360 days after TCRalphabeta/CD19-depleted stem cell transplant. The receptor set was obtained from a male patient under 10 years old who had a stem cell transplant for acute lymphoblastic leukemia, so the T cells may come from the graft donor. CDR3s include the opening cysteine and the closing phenylalanine or tryptophan. The D gene is left open where the match is weak. Some rows mark clone size as missing; the rest say once, few, many or name a class of expanded clone.

>many|TRBJ2-2|TRBV4-3|.
CASSQDGTTGELFF
TGCGCCAGCAGCCAAGATGGAACCACCGGGGAGCTGTTTTTT
>.|TRBJ2-3|TRBV7-6|.
CASSLGAVQGTDTQYF
TGTGCCAGCAGCTTGGGAGCGGTACAGGGCACAGATACGCAGTATTTT
>.|TRBJ2-5|TRBV7-9|.
CASSLVGSRTGETQYF
TGTGCCAGCAGCTTAGTCGGGAGCCGGACTGGGGAGACCCAGTACTTC
>few|TRBJ2-7|TRBV27|TRBD2
CASSWIAGGSYEQYF
TGTGCCAGCAGTTGGATAGCGGGAGGGTCCTACGAGCAGTACTTC
>.|TRBJ2-1|TRBV7-7|TRBD1
CASSWGQSNEQFF
TGTGCCAGCAGCTGGGGACAGAGCAATGAGCAGTTCTTC
>.|TRBJ2-2|TRBV2|.
CASSALGGNTGELFF
TGTGCCAGCAGTGCGTTAGGGGGTAATACCGGGGAGCTGTTTTTT
>few|TRBJ1-5|TRBV12-3/TRBV12-4|.
CASSFSVGGQPQHF
TGTGCCAGCAGTTTTTCGGTTGGGGGTCAGCCCCAGCATTTT
>few|TRBJ2-7|TRBV5-1|TRBD1
CASSPRQGVNEQYF
TGCGCCAGCAGCCCGCGACAGGGAGTCAACGAGCAGTACTTC
>few|TRBJ2-3|TRBV15|TRBD1
CATSRTGEWTDTQYF
TGTGCCACCAGCAGGACAGGGGAGTGGACAGATACGCAGTATTTT
>.|TRBJ1-2|TRBV18|.
CASSPPEGYSYGYTF
TGTGCCAGCTCACCACCGGAGGGCTACTCCTATGGCTACACCTTC
>few|TRBJ2-1|TRBV12-3/TRBV12-4|TRBD2
CASSLPGLAGWEQFF
TGTGCCAGCAGTTTACCGGGACTAGCGGGGTGGGAGCAGTTCTTC
>.|TRBJ2-2|TRBV20-1|.
CSAREAGITNTGELFF
TGCAGTGCTAGAGAAGCAGGGATCACGAACACCGGGGAGCTGTTTTTT
>few|TRBJ2-7|TRBV5-1|TRBD1
CASSLLGQGAHEQYF
TGCGCCAGCAGCTTGCTAGGACAGGGGGCCCACGAGCAGTACTTC
>.|TRBJ1-3|TRBV28|TRBD1
CASSFWDLGQDRNTIYF
TGTGCCAGCAGTTTTTGGGACCTCGGACAGGACAGAAACACCATATATTTT
>.|TRBJ2-7|TRBV12-3/TRBV12-4|.
CASSFRGSHEQYF
TGTGCCAGCAGTTTTCGGGGTTCCCACGAGCAGTACTTC
>.|TRBJ2-5|TRBV7-9|TRBD1
CASSYRTGGTQETQYF
TGTGCCAGCAGCTACCGGACAGGGGGGACTCAAGAGACCCAGTACTTC
>.|TRBJ2-2|TRBV20-1|.
CSATGTGTSNTGELFF
TGCAGTGCTACAGGAACCGGGACTTCGAACACCGGGGAGCTGTTTTTT
>.|TRBJ1-1|TRBV11-1|.
CASSPSGSTGRGTEAFF
TGTGCCAGCAGCCCAAGCGGCTCGACAGGAAGGGGCACTGAAGCTTTCTTT
>.|TRBJ2-7|TRBV27|.
CASSLSLGGRPYEQYF
TGTGCCAGCAGTTTATCGTTGGGGGGCCGTCCCTACGAGCAGTACTTC
>.|TRBJ2-7|TRBV27|TRBD2
CASSLLAGAVSYEQYF
TGTGCCAGCAGTTTACTAGCGGGCGCCGTATCCTACGAGCAGTACTTC
>.|TRBJ2-1|TRBV29-1|TRBD2
CSVVQRGSNYNEQFF
TGCAGCGTGGTCCAGCGGGGCTCGAACTACAATGAGCAGTTCTTC
>.|TRBJ2-3|TRBV4-3|.
CASSQAPGSYTQYF
TGCGCCAGCAGCCAAGCCCCCGGGTCCTATACGCAGTATTTT
>.|TRBJ2-3|TRBV6-1|TRBD2
CASSEGAGGPITDTQYF
TGTGCCAGCAGTGAAGGAGCGGGGGGGCCCATCACAGATACGCAGTATTTT
>many|TRBJ2-5|TRBV16|.
CASSQSGRQETQYF
TGTGCCAGCAGCCAATCGGGCAGGCAAGAGACCCAGTACTTC
>few|TRBJ2-5|TRBV2|.
CASIRDLEETQYF
TGTGCCAGCATCCGGGACTTAGAAGAGACCCAGTACTTC
>.|TRBJ2-2|TRBV29-1|.
CSVQGPPQGPGELFF
TGCAGCGTCCAAGGCCCCCCCCAGGGTCCCGGGGAGCTGTTTTTT
>few|TRBJ1-4|TRBV20-1|.
CSARSYVEEKLFF
TGCAGTGCTAGATCGTACGTCGAGGAAAAACTGTTTTTT
>many|TRBJ2-1|TRBV5-1|.
CASSQWRGPEAEQFF
TGCGCCAGCAGCCAATGGCGGGGCCCGGAGGCGGAGCAGTTCTTC
>few|TRBJ2-5|TRBV29-1|.
CSAFFQAGETQYF
TGCAGCGCCTTCTTCCAAGCGGGAGAGACCCAGTACTTC
>.|TRBJ2-2|TRBV6-2/TRBV6-3|.
CASQNQQMNTGELFF
TGTGCCAGCCAAAACCAGCAGATGAACACCGGGGAGCTGTTTTTT
>few|TRBJ1-2|TRBV7-9|.
CASSLEGFPYGYTF
TGTGCCAGCAGCTTAGAGGGATTTCCCTATGGCTACACCTTC
>many|TRBJ2-7|TRBV20-1|TRBD2
CSAPELAGGPYEQYF
TGCAGTGCTCCAGAACTAGCGGGGGGGCCCTACGAGCAGTACTTC
>few|TRBJ1-1|TRBV12-3/TRBV12-4|.
CASSPHNTEAFF
TGTGCCAGCAGTCCCCATAACACTGAAGCTTTCTTT
>few|TRBJ1-1|TRBV5-6|.
CASSLLGPKNTEAFF
TGTGCCAGCAGCTTGCTCGGACCTAAGAACACTGAAGCTTTCTTT
>.|TRBJ2-7|TRBV27|.
CASSPSGHEQYF
TGTGCCAGCAGTCCATCCGGGCACGAGCAGTACTTC
>.|TRBJ1-5|TRBV7-9|.
CASSKQDGHNQPQHF
TGTGCCAGCAGCAAACAAGACGGACACAATCAGCCCCAGCATTTT
>few|TRBJ2-3|TRBV12-3/TRBV12-4|TRBD2
CASSPQGGGGASTQYF
TGTGCCAGCAGCCCCCAGGGGGGCGGGGGGGCGAGTACGCAGTATTTT
>.|TRBJ2-5|TRBV14|.
CASSQVSLPEETQYF
TGTGCCAGCAGCCAAGTGAGCCTCCCAGAAGAGACCCAGTACTTC
>many|TRBJ1-1|TRBV6-5|.
CASSYSTRVGANTEAFF
TGTGCCAGCAGTTACTCGACCAGGGTCGGGGCGAACACTGAAGCTTTCTTT
>.|TRBJ2-7|TRBV4-1|TRBD1
CASSQEDRDPYEQYF
TGCGCCAGCAGCCAAGAGGACAGGGATCCCTACGAGCAGTACTTC
>.|TRBJ2-7|TRBV28|.
CASSLSRAPWGPYEQYF
TGTGCCAGCAGTTTATCGAGGGCACCCTGGGGACCCTACGAGCAGTACTTC
>.|TRBJ2-2|TRBV5-4|TRBD1
CASSVRGLNTGELFF
TGTGCCAGCAGCGTAAGGGGGCTTAACACCGGGGAGCTGTTTTTT
>.|TRBJ2-3|TRBV30|.
CAYRARRADTQYF
TGTGCCTACCGGGCCCGCCGGGCAGATACGCAGTATTTT
>few|TRBJ1-2|TRBV4-2|.
CASSQDRGGSGIHYGYTF
TGTGCCAGCAGCCAAGATCGGGGGGGATCCGGGATCCACTATGGCTACACCTTC
>.|TRBJ1-1|TRBV14|.
CASSLGHTEAFF
TGTGCCAGCAGCCTGGGACACACTGAAGCTTTCTTT
>.|TRBJ2-3|TRBV28|.
CASSLPEGLHTDTQYF
TGTGCCAGCAGTCTCCCGGAAGGACTACACACAGATACGCAGTATTTT
>many|TRBJ2-7|TRBV12-3/TRBV12-4|.
CASSPTGSYEQYF
TGTGCCAGCAGTCCGACGGGCTCCTACGAGCAGTACTTC
>few|TRBJ1-4|TRBV10-3|.
CAISEDRDATNEKLFF
TGTGCCATCAGTGAAGACAGAGACGCAACTAATGAAAAACTGTTTTTT
>few|TRBJ2-3|TRBV2|.
CASSRDLGTDTQYF
TGTGCCAGCAGCCGGGACCTTGGCACAGATACGCAGTATTTT
>.|TRBJ1-1|TRBV12-3/TRBV12-4|.
CASSFPGHAGTEAFF
TGTGCCAGCAGTTTTCCGGGCCATGCTGGGACTGAAGCTTTCTTT
>few|TRBJ1-1|TRBV6-1|.
CASSPEDKLYTEAFF
TGTGCCAGCAGTCCAGAGGACAAGCTCTACACTGAAGCTTTCTTT
>.|TRBJ1-3|TRBV27|.
CASSFAPGGNTIYF
TGTGCCAGCAGTTTCGCGCCAGGGGGAAACACCATATATTTT
>.|TRBJ2-3|TRBV29-1|TRBD1
CSVRVGGRDTDTQYF
TGCAGCGTCCGGGTAGGGGGCCGGGACACAGATACGCAGTATTTT
>.|TRBJ2-3|TRBV6-5|TRBD2
CASAERLAGGLSTDTQYF
TGTGCCAGCGCCGAGAGACTAGCGGGGGGCCTCAGCACAGATACGCAGTATTTT
>few|TRBJ2-7|TRBV7-2|.
CASSLEQIYEQYF
TGTGCCAGCAGCTTAGAACAGATCTACGAGCAGTACTTC
>.|TRBJ1-2|TRBV6-6|.
CASSASYGYTF
TGTGCCAGCAGTGCGTCCTATGGCTACACCTTC
>few|TRBJ2-2|TRBV4-3|.
CASSRSAIAVSNTGELFF
TGCGCCAGCAGCCGATCGGCCATAGCGGTGTCGAACACCGGGGAGCTGTTTTTT